This T cell receptor beta chain is from a study of human T cells and chemical hapten exposure. Study as a whole: TCR yields per sample varied mostly from small pooled library volume differences.

The V gene's germline CDR1 is SGHTS and CDR2 YDEGEE. The CDR3 is made up of 16 amino acids. Trimming shortened V by 4 bases and J by 4 bases, and 20 bases separated the two germline ends. In the original analysis: TCRs per sample had a median of approximately 98,000 and ranged from about 20,000 to 700,000. TCRdb reprocessed the RACE reads with MiXCR, giving one entry per CDR3 protein. TCRdb's processing, not the authors', yielded these V and J calls. There are some 400,000 distinct CDR3 sequences in the sample; approximately 5% occur only once, and just over 2.5% lies in the top ten. Time point in this sample: pre-sensitization, week 0. This sample's treatment: therapeutic diphenylcyclopropenone sensitization with weekly scalp DPC. Phlebotomy was performed prior to application of every patch test. This clonotype was detected a few times. Its target is not known. Findings and limits, study-wide: Against controls, expanded TCRs gave rise to significantly more large CDR3 similarity clusters.

The material was whole blood, obtained in connection with sensitization to the hapten diphenylcyclopropenone (DPC). V usage is TRBV5-8 and J usage is TRBJ1-2, with D perhaps matching TRBD1 (6 bases). The sequence was collected from a woman aged 50 to 60 with alopecia areata. Some clones in this sample may be carry-over from other donors' samples. The CDR3 coding sequence is TGTGCCAGCAGCCTGACCCCGGCAGGACAGTTCTATGGCTACACCTTC. This translates into CASSLTPAGQFYGYTF.